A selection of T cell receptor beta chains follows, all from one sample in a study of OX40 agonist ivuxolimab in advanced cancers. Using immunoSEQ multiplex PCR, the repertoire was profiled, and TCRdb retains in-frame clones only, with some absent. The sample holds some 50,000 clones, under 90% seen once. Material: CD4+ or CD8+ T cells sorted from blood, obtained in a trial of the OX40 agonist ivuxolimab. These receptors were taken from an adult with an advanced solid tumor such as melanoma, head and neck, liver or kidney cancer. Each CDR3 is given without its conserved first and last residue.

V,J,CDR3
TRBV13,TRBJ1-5,ASSSRDTGWQPQH
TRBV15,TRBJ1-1,ATSRDLVNTEAF
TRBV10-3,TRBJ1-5,AISEGLGSGPSSNQPQH
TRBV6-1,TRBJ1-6,ASSAQGGNSPLH
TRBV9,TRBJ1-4,ASSPRQVNEKLF
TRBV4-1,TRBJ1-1,ASSQEGQEVNTEAF
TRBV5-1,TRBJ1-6,ASSTGQGAYNSPLH
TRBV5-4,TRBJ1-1,ASSLDRPNTEAF
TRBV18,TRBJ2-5,ASSPPGAGVGETQY
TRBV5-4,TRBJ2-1,ASSSGGTSEYNEQF
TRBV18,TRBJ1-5,ASSPPSGALGNQPQH
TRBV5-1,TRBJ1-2,ASSATGDYGYT
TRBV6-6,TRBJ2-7,ASSPGTSGLNEQY
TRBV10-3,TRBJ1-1,AISDGGQNTEAF
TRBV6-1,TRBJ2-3,ASSEFGGTQY
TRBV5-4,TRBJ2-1,ASSLEGNEQF
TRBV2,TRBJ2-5,ASSEPHGRTQY
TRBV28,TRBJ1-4,ASSLASDGGSEKLF
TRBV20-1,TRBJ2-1,SARAGVEQF
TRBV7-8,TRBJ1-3,ASSSYRGPVGNTIY
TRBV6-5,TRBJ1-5,ASSFRDQPH
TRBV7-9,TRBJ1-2,ASSLLGDYGYT
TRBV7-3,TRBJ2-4,ASSLTAGSGGKNIQY
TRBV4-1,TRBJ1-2,ASSQGEVQSYGYT
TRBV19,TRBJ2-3,ASSRLLAGTTDTQY
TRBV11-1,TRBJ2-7,ASSSKTRLEEQY
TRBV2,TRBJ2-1,ASSVRRADNEQF
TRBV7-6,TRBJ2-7,ASSYAGTGSSYEQY
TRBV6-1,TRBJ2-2,ASSLGRTPTGELF
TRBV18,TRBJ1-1,ASSRETGGTEAF
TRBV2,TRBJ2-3,ASRFDSTDTQY
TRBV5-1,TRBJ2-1,ASSLERLALSSYNEQF
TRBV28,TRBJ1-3,ASKLNSGNTIY
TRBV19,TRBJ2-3,ASSRGTSGRVDTQY
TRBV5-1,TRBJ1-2,ASRYQDRGYT
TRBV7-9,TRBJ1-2,ASSLGGPLDGGYT
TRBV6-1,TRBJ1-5,ATHKGVNQPQH
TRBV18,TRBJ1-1,ASSPQGPEVNTEAF
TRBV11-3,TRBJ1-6,ASSLAGYPSSYNSPLH
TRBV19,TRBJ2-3,ASSNQGVGIPWPQY
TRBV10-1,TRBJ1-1,ASSESSGEAF
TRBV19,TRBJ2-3,ASSRGTARTDTQY
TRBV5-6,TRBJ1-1,ASSLRRSMNTEAF
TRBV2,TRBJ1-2,ASSRTDFYGYT
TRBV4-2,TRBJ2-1,ASSQDRSGRSGEQF
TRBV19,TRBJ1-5,ASSIYRGDQPQH
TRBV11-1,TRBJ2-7,ASSFTGLAGGRYEQY
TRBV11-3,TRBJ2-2,ASSLDRVGLNTGELF
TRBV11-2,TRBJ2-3,ASSLGLAGAHTDTQY
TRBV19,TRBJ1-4,ASSTRQGSEKLF
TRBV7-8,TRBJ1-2,ASSLLVNYGYT
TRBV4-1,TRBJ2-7,ASSQDPGEYEQY
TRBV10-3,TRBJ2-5,AISLGREETQY
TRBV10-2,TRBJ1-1,ASSDDRGTLNTEAF
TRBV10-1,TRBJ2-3,ASSAGLASDTQY
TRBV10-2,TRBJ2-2,ASRTGGNTGELF
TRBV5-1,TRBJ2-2,ASRDGAGNTGELF
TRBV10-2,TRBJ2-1,ASSFTKYNEQF
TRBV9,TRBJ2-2,ASSVAETANTGELF
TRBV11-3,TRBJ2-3,ASSSGQAPDTQY